Detailed here is one T cell receptor beta chain. Its specificity is not known. Trimming at V came to 4 bases and at J to 5 bases, leaving 7 bases not matched to a gene. Germline V gives CDR1 MNHEY, CDR2 SMNVEV (reference sequence). The length of the CDR3 is 14 residues. Unexposed donor CD4+ T cells date from about 2010-2019, before the COVID-19 pandemic. Libraries were prepared by immunoSEQ multiplex PCR; TCRdb keeps only in-frame clonotypes and omits some of them. The sample shows 55,000 to 75,000 clones, over 70% of them seen only once. The record originates from a study of CD4 T cells in relation to SARS-CoV-2 and coronaviruses. General observations from the study: SARS-CoV-2-driven expansion was significantly weaker in crossreactive than monoreactive clones. The cross-reactivity analysis covered only spike protein, not other viral proteins. Pre-pandemic and post-infection samples never came from the same donor.

The clonotype comes from a human donor in good health. This chain connects TRBV27 to TRBJ2-5, with 7 bases matching TRBD1. The sequenced sample was memory CD4+ T cells from PBMCs. The DNA of the CDR3 is TGTGCCAGCAGTTACACAGGGGCGGGCGAGACCCAGTACTTC. Protein: CASSYTGAGETQYF.